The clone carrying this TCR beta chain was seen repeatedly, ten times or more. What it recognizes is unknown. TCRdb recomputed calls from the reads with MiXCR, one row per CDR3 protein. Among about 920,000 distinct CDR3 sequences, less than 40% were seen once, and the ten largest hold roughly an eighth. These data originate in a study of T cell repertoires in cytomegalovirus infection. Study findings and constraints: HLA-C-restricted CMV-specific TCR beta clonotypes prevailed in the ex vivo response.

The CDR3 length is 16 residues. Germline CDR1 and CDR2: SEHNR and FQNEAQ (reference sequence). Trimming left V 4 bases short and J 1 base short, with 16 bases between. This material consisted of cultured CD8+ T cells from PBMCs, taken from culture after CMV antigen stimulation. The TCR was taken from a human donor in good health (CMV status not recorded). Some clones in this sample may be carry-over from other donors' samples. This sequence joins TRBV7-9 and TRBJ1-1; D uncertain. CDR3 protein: CASSSQSAARNTEAFF. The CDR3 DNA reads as TGTGCCAGCAGCTCCCAGTCCGCCGCCAGGAACACTGAAGCTTTCTTT.